Presented here are 13 T cell receptor beta chains from one specimen sequenced in a study of T cells after yellow fever vaccination (dated 2019 in TCRdb). To prepare the library, 5' RACE was applied. Sequenced using an Illumina HiSeq 2500. TCRdb trimmed the raw reads at Q25, called clones with MiXCR and kept productive beta chains. Identical CDR3 protein sequences are pooled into one entry, listed with their most common genes and DNA. The sample table records hundreds of thousands of distinct CDR3 sequences; approximately 10% of these occur just once. 18% of the sample is held by the ten biggest clonotypes. The treatment or condition label here, explained by the study, means: live attenuated yellow fever vaccine strain. Sequenced here: PBMCs, sampled on the day of the first yellow fever vaccination. The receptor source for this set is a man younger than 35 who received the YFV17D yellow fever vaccine.

This clonotype was seen ten or more times. V and J are TRBV2 and TRBJ1-5; D is unclear. Germline CDR1 SNHLY, CDR2 FYNNEI. The CDR3 is made up of 14 amino acids. V was trimmed by 4 bases and J by 1 base, leaving 8 bases between them. This CDR3 reads CASSGSGSNQPQHF. The CDR3 DNA follows: TGTGCCAGCAGTGGATCGGGGAGCAATCAGCCCCAGCATTTT.

This clonotype was seen many times. The V and J genes are TRBV4-1 and TRBJ1-5; D is undetermined. The CDR3 spans 17 residues. Trimming cost V 1 base and J 2 bases, with 15 bases left between them. From germline, CDR1 is MGHRA and CDR2 YSYEKL. The DNA for the CDR3 is TGCGCCAGCAGCCAAGGTTCGCGACTTTTGGGCAATCAGCCCCAGCATTTT. Amino acid sequence: CASSQGSRLLGNQPQHF.

This clonotype was detected a few times. V is TRBV4-1 and J is TRBJ2-1; TRBD1 might be the D (5 bases). The CDR3 totals 16 residues. The germline V gene has CDR1 MGHRA and CDR2 YSYEKL. Trimming shortened V by 1 base and J by 5 bases, and 15 bases separated the two germline ends. CDR3 loop: CASSQGPDKANNEQFF. The CDR3 DNA follows: TGCGCCAGCAGCCAAGGACCGGACAAGGCGAACAATGAGCAGTTCTTC.

The sample holds a few counts of this clonotype. The gene calls are TRBV29-1 and TRBJ2-3; the D gene is possibly TRBD1 (6 bases). Germline assignment: CDR1 SQVTM and CDR2 ANQGSEA. This CDR3 has 11 residues. Trimming took 4 bases from V and 7 from J, leaving 9 bases between them. The CDR3 reads CSVGTDHTQYF. The CDR3 DNA follows: TGCAGCGTTGGGACAGACCATACGCAGTATTTT.

V is TRBV11-2 and J is TRBJ1-2; no clear D. V lost 0 bases and J lost 3, with 8 bases in between. This CDR3 spans 14 amino acids. In germline, CDR1 is SGHAT, CDR2 FQNNGV. This chain's CDR3 is CASSLDAAHYGYTF. The CDR3, as DNA: TGTGCCAGCAGCTTAGATGCAGCACACTATGGCTACACCTTC.

The chain is built from TRBV20-1 and TRBJ2-7; TRBD2 aligns across 7 bases. Unmatched junction bases numbered 11, after V lost 4 bases and J lost 5 bases. Germline CDR1 and CDR2: DFQATT and SNEGSKA (reference sequence). The CDR3 runs 14 residues. The CDR3 is CSATQRGELDEQYF. CDR3 in DNA: TGCAGTGCTACCCAGCGGGGAGAGTTGGACGAGCAGTACTTC.

The V and J genes are TRBV20-1 and TRBJ1-5, with unresolved D. CDR3 length: 14 amino acids. Trimming removed 3 bases from V and 6 bases from J, with 15 bases in between. Germline values: CDR1 DFQATT, CDR2 SNEGSKA (reference sequence). As DNA, the CDR3 is TGCAGTGCTAGGGACGTCAAGGACGGTCAGCCCCAGCATTTT. Protein: CSARDVKDGQPQHF.

The rearrangement links TRBV9 to TRBJ2-1, with 7 bases that match TRBD1. The length of the CDR3 is 15 residues. CDR1 and CDR2 (germline): SGDLS, YYNGEE. V shed 4 bases, J shed 7 bases, and the junction held 11 bases outside the gene matches. The CDR3 sequence is CASSTRQGSWNEQFF. The CDR3 coding sequence is TGTGCCAGCAGCACCCGACAGGGTAGTTGGAATGAGCAGTTCTTC.

As regards this clonotype: The junction and the germline gene differ at one end; a read error may be behind it. The chain recombines TRBV7-9 with TRBJ1-2; perhaps TRBD1 as D (5 bases). Germline V gives CDR1 SEHNR, CDR2 FQNEAQ (reference sequence). The CDR3 sequence is 13 residues long. CDR3 sequence reads: CETTLGGGGGYTF. CDR3 nucleotides: TGCGAAACCACCCTCGGGGGAGGTGGTGGCTACACCTTC. The full variable domain, completed using reference TRBV7-9 and TRBJ1-2, is DTGVSQNPRHKITKRGQNVTFRCDPISEHNRLYWYRQTLGQGPEFLTYFQNEAQLEKSRLLSDRFSAERPKGSFSTLEIQRTEQGDSAMYLCETTLGGGGGYTFGSGTRLTVV.

The sample holds a few counts of this clonotype. CDR3 nucleotides: TGTGCCAGCAGCTTCATGGGTACGGACACCGGGGAGCTGTTTTTT. Translated, it gives CASSFMGTDTGELFF. V gene TRBV7-9 combines with J gene TRBJ2-2; no definite D call. V shed 3 bases and J shed 3 bases, with 11 bases lying between them. Looked up from germline, CDR1 is SEHNR and CDR2 is FQNEAQ (reference sequence). The CDR3 consists of 15 residues.

This clonotype showed up many times. The chain couples TRBV7-3 to TRBJ2-3; 7 nucleotides align to TRBD1. The CDR3 runs 13 residues. The trim removed 7 bases at V and 4 bases at J, leaving 5 bases unmatched. Per the germline V gene, CDR1 is SGHTA and CDR2 is FQGTGA. The CDR3 DNA follows: TGTGCCAGCATGACGACAGGGTCAGATACGCAGTATTTT. As protein: CASMTTGSDTQYF.

The V call is TRBV4-1, the J call TRBJ1-2, with 7 bases aligning to TRBD1. V trimming: 3 bases; J trimming: 3 bases; junction bases outside the gene matches: 4. Looked up from germline, CDR1 is MGHRA and CDR2 is YSYEKL. The CDR3 sequence is 14 residues long. CDR3 nucleotide sequence: TGCGCCAGCAGCCATTGGGACAGAGACTATGGCTACACCTTC. This gives the protein CASSHWDRDYGYTF.

In this sample, this clonotype turned up a few times. The V and J genes are TRBV6-5 and TRBJ1-2, with D unresolved. Looked up from germline, CDR1 is MNHEY and CDR2 is SVGAGI. This CDR3 is 13 amino acids long. Trimming took off 2 bases at V and 1 base at J, with 5 bases between the two ends. The CDR3 loop reads CASSYGYNYGYTF. For the CDR3, the DNA is TGTGCCAGCAGTTACGGGTATAACTATGGCTACACCTTC.